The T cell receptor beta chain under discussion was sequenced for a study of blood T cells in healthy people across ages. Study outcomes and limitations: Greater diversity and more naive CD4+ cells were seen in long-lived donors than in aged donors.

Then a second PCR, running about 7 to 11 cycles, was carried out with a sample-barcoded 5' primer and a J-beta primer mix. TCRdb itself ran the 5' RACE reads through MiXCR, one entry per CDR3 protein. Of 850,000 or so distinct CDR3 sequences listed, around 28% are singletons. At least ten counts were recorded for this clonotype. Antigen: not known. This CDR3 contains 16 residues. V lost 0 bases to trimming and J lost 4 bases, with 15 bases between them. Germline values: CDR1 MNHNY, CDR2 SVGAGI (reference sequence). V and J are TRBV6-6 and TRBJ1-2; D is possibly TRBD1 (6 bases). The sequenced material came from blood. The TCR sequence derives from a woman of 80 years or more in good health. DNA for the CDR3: TGTGCCAGCAGTTACTCCGTAGGGGGGGTAGGCTATGGCTACACCTTC. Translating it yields CASSYSVGGVGYGYTF.